The clone carrying this T cell receptor beta chain appeared once. The antigen is unknown. This sample stems from a study of cytomegalovirus exposure and HLA in healthy donors. Points from the study as a whole: TCR beta V- and J-gene trimming, according to a later analysis, was linked to a missense DCLRE1C variant. CMV serostatus alone was available as immune exposure information. Rarity held for most TCR sequences, but there were some public TCRs that occurred in many donors.

The PCR used 60 Vbeta and 13 Jbeta primers. Sequencing used immunoSEQ multiplex PCR; TCRdb keeps in-frame clones, though not all of them. The sample carries some 110,000 clones, 75% to 85% recorded once. V shed 2 bases, J shed 6 bases, and the junction held 5 bases outside the gene matches. Germline CDR1 is GTSNPN and CDR2 is SVGIG (reference sequence). The length of the CDR3 is 14 residues. This sequence originates from a man aged 25-45 years in good health and CMV-seropositive. The V and J genes are TRBV30 and TRBJ2-7; 12 bases agree with TRBD1. Sequenced sample: PBMCs. The CDR3 protein is CAWSPGQGAGEQYF. As DNA, the CDR3 is TGTGCCTGGAGTCCGGGACAGGGGGCAGGCGAGCAGTACTTC.